This T cell receptor (beta chain) was found in a study of T cell repertoires in cytomegalovirus infection. From germline, CDR1 is SGHTA and CDR2 FQGNSA. The CDR3 runs to 18 residues. V shed 5 bases, J shed 4 bases, and the junction held 17 bases outside the gene matches. A single record per CDR3 protein comes from TCRdb applying MiXCR to the reads. The sample has about 230,000 distinct CDR3 sequences; about 23% are singletons. This clonotype appeared many times. Sequencing was done on a sample of CD8+ T cells from PBMCs. This chain links TRBV7-2 with TRBJ2-1; 7 bases match TRBD2. The clonotype originates from a human donor in good health (CMV status not recorded). Some clones in this sample may be carry-over from other donors' samples. In DNA, the CDR3 is TGTGCCAGCAGCCAACTACTAGGAGGGCGGGGGTTTTACAATGAGCAGTTCTTC. Translation: CASSQLLGGRGFYNEQFF.